The TCR beta chain described here comes from a study of identical twins. From the 5' RACE reads, TCRdb called clonotypes with MiXCR, one entry per CDR3 protein. The sample consists of around 200,000 distinct CDR3 sequences, less than 9.5% of them appearing once. All donors were healthy Caucasians. This CDR3 is 17 amino acids long. The junction had 6 bases not matched to a gene; V was cut back by 0 bases and J by 4 bases. Germline loops: CDR1 SGHTA, CDR2 FQGTGA. The rearrangement links TRBV7-3 to TRBJ2-2; TRBD1 matches at 9 bases. The sequenced sample was memory (CD45RO+) T cells sorted from blood. The TCR originated in a woman aged 18-29 years in good health. The CDR3, as DNA: TGTGCCAGCAGCTTAACTGGGACAGGGAGGAGCACCGGGGAGCTGTTTTTT. Residues: CASSLTGTGRSTGELFF.